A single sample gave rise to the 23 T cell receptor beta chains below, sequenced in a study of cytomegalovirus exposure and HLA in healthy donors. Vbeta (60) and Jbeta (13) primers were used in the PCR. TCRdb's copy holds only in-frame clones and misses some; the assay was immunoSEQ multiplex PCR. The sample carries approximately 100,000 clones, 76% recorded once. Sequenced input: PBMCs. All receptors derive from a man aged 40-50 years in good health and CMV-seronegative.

The CDR3 DNA reads as TGCGCCAGCACTTTGACTTTCAGCTCCTACAATGAGCAGTTCTTC. It translates to CASTLTFSSYNEQFF. The chain is built from TRBV5-1 and TRBJ2-1; D is unclear. The CDR3 loop spans 15 amino acids. Germline V lookup: CDR1 SGHRS, CDR2 YFSETQ. Trimming took off 6 bases at V and 0 bases at J, with 13 bases between the two ends.

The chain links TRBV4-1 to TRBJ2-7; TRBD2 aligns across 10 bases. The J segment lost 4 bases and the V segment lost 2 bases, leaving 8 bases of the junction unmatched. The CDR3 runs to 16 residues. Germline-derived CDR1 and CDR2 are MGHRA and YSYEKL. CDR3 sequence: CASSQLKRGGRYEQYF. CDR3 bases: TGCGCCAGCAGCCAACTAAAGCGGGGGGGCCGGTACGAGCAGTACTTC.

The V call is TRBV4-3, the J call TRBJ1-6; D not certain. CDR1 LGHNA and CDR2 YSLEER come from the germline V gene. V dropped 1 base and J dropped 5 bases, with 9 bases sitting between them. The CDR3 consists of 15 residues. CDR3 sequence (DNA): TGCGCCAGCAGCCAAGGCAGTACCAATAATTCACCCCTCCACTTT. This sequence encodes CASSQGSTNNSPLHF.

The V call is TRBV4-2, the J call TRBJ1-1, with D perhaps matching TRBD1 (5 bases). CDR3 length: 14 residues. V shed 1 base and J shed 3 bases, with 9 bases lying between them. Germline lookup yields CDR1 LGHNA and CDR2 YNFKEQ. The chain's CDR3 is CASSQGGGDTEAFF. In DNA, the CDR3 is TGTGCCAGCAGCCAAGGGGGAGGGGACACTGAAGCTTTCTTT.

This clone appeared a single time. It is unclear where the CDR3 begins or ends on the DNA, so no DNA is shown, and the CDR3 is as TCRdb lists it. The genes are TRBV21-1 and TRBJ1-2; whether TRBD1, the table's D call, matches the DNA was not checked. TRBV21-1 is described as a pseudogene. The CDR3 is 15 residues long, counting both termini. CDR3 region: CASVGQGATNYGYTF.

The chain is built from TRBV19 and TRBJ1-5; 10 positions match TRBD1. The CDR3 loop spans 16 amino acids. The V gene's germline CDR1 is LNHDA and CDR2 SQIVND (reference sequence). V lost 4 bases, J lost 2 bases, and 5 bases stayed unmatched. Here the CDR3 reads CASSRWTGGGNQPQHF. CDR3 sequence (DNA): TGTGCCAGTAGTAGGTGGACAGGGGGAGGCAATCAGCCCCAGCATTTT. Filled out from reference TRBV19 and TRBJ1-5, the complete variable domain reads DGGITQSPKYLFRKEGQNVTLSCEQNLNHDAMYWYRQDPGQGLRLIYYSQIVNDFQKGDIAEGYSVSREKKESFPLTVTSAQKNPTAFYLCASSRWTGGGNQPQHFGDGTRLSIL.

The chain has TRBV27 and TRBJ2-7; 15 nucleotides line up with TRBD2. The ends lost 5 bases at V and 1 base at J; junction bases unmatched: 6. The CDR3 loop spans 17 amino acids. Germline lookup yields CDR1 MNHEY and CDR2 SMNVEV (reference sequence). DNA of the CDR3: TGTGCCAGCAGTCTGGGACTAGCGGGGGGAATGTCCTACGAGCAGTACGTC. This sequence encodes CASSLGLAGGMSYEQYV.

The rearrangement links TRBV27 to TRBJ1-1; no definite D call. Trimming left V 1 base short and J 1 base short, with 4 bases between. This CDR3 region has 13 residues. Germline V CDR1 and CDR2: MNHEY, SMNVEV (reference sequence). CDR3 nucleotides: TGTGCCAGCAGTTTATTCGGGAACACTGAAGCTTTCTTT. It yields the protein CASSLFGNTEAFF.

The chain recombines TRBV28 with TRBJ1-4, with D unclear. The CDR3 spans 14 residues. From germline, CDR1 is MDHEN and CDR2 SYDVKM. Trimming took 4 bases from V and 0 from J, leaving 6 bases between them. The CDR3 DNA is TGTGCCAGCAGTTGGGGAGCAACTAATGAAAAACTGTTTTTT. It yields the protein CASSWGATNEKLFF.

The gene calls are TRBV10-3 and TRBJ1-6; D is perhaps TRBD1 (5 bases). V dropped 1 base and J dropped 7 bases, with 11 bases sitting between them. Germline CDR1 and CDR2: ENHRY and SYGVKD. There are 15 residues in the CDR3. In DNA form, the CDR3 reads TGTGCCATCAGTGAGTACCAGGGTGGGAATTCACCCCTCCACTTT. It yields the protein CAISEYQGGNSPLHF.

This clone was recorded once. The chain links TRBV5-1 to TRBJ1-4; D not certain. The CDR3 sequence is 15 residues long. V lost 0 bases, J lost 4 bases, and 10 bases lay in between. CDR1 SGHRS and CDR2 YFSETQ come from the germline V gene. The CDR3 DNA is TGCGCCAGCAGCTTGGGCGCAGGCCGTAATGAAAAACTGTTTTTT. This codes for CASSLGAGRNEKLFF.

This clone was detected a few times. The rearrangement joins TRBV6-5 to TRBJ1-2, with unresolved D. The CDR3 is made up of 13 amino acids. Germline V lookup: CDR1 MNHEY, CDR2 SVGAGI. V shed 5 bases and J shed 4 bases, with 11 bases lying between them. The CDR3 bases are TGTGCCAGCAGTCCCTCAGGATCCTATGGCTACACCTTC. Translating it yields CASSPSGSYGYTF.

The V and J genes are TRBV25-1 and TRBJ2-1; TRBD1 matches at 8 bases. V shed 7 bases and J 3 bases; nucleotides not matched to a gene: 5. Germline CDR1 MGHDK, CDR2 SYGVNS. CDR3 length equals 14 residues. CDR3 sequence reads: CASKGQGGYNEQFF. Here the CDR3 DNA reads TGTGCCAGCAAAGGACAGGGTGGCTACAATGAGCAGTTCTTC.

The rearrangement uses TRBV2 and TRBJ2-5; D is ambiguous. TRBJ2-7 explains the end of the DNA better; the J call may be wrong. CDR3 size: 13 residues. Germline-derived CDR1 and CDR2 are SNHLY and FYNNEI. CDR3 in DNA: TGTGCCAGCAGTTTCGCCCCCGACTACGAGCAGTACTTC. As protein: CASSFAPDYEQYF.

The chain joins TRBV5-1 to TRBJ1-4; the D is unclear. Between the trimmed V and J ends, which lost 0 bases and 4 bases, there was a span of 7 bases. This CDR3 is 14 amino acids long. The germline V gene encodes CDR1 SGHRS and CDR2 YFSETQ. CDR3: CASSLGRRNEKLFF. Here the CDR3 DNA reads TGCGCCAGCAGCTTGGGCAGGCGTAATGAAAAACTGTTTTTT.

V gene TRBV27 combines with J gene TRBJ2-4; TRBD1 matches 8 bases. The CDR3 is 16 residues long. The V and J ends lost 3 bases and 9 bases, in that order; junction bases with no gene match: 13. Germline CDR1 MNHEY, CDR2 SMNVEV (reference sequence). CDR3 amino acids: CASSLSMAGGVGIQYF. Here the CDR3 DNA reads TGTGCCAGCAGTTTGAGTATGGCAGGGGGCGTAGGCATTCAGTACTTC.

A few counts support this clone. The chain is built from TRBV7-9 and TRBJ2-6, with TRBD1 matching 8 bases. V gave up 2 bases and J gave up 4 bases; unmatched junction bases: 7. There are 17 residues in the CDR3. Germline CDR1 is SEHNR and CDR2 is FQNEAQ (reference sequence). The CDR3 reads CASSLIQGAVGANVLTF. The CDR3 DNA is TGTGCCAGCAGCTTAATCCAGGGGGCTGTGGGGGCCAACGTCCTGACTTTC.

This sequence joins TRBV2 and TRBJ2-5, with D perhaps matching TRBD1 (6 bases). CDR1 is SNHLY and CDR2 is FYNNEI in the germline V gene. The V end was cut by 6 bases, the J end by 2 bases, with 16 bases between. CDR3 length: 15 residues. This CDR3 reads CASRPGHKIQETQYF. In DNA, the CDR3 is TGTGCCAGCAGGCCGGGACACAAAATTCAAGAGACCCAGTACTTC.

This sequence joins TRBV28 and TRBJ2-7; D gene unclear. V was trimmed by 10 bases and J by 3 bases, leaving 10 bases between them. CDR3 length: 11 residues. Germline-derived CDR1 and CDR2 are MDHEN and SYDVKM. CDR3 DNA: TGTGCCACTACGAGAAACTACGAGCAGTACGTC. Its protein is CATTRNYEQYV.

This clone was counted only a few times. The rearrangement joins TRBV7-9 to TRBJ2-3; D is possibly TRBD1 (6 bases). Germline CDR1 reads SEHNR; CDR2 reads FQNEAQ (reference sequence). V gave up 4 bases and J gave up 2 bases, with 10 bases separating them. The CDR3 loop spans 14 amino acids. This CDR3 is CASSYGQSTDTQYF. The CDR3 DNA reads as TGTGCCAGCAGCTATGGACAGTCCACAGATACGCAGTATTTT.

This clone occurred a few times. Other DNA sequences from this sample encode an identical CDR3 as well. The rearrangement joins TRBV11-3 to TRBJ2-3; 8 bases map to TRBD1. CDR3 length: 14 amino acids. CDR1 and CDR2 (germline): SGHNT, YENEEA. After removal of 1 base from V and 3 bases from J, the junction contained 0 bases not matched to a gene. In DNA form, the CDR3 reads TGTGCCAGCAGCTTAGGACAGGGGACAGATACGCAGTATTTT. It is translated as CASSLGQGTDTQYF. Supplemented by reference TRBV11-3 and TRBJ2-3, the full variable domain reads EAGVVQSPRYKIIEKKQPVAFWCNPISGHNTLYWYLQNLGQGPELLIRYENEEAVDDSQLPKDRFSAERLKGVDSTLKIQPAELGDSAVYLCASSLGQGTDTQYFGPGTRLTVL.

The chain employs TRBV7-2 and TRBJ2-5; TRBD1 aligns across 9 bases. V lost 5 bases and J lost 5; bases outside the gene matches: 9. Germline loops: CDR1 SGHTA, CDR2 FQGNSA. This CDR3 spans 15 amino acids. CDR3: CASSTGQGPRETQYF. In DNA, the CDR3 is TGTGCCAGCAGCACCGGACAGGGGCCTCGGGAGACCCAGTACTTC.

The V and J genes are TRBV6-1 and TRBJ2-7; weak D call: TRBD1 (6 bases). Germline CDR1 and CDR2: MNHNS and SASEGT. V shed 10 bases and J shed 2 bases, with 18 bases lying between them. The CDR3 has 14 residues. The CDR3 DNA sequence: TGTGCCACCGATAGAGGACAGCAGGCCTACGAGCAGTACTTC. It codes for CATDRGQQAYEQYF.